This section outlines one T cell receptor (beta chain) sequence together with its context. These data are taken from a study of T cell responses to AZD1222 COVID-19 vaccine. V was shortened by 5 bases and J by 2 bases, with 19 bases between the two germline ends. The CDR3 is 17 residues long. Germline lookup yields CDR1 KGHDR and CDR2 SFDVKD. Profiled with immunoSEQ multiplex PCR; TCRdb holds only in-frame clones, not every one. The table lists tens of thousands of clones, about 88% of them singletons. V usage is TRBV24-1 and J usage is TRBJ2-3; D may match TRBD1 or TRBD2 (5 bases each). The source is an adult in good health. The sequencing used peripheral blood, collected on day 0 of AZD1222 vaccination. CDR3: CATSGAGTDRFTDTQYF. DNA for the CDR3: TGTGCCACCAGTGGGGCCGGGACCGATCGATTCACAGATACGCAGTATTTT.